Listed here are 10 T cell receptor beta chains from one sample, sequenced in a study of OX40 agonist ivuxolimab in advanced cancers. TCRdb keeps only in-frame clones here, not all; method: immunoSEQ multiplex PCR. The table shows around 70,000 clones, with approximately 92% occurring only once. Specimen: CD4+ or CD8+ T cells sorted from blood, collected in a trial of the OX40 agonist ivuxolimab. The receptor source for this set is an adult with an advanced solid tumor such as melanoma, head and neck, liver or kidney cancer.

The rearrangement links TRBV7-3 to TRBJ2-3; tentative D call: TRBD2 (5 bases). Germline assignment: CDR1 SGHTA and CDR2 FQGTGA. V was pared by 2 bases and J by 2 bases, with 11 bases between. This CDR3 contains 15 residues. The CDR3 sequence: CASSLFGGFTDTQYF. The CDR3 nucleotides read TGTGCCAGCAGCTTATTCGGCGGGTTCACAGATACGCAGTATTTT. Using reference TRBV7-3 and TRBJ2-3 for the parts outside the CDR3, the full variable domain is GAGVSQTPSNKVTEKGKYVELRCDPISGHTALYWYRQSLGQGPEFLIYFQGTGAADDSGLPNDRFFAVRPEGSVSTLKIQRTERGDSAVYLCASSLFGGFTDTQYFGPGTRLTVL.

The V call is TRBV6-1, the J call TRBJ1-6; weak D call: TRBD1 (6 bases). The CDR3 consists of 13 residues. V was pared by 6 bases and J by 10 bases, with 13 bases between. Germline V CDR1 and CDR2: MNHNS, SASEGT. CDR3 nucleotides: TGTGCCAGCAGGCGGGACATTCAATCACCCCTCCACTTT. Translating gives CASRRDIQSPLHF.

This chain connects TRBV5-1 to TRBJ2-3; TRBD1 matches at 7 bases. This CDR3 region has 14 residues. Germline-derived CDR1 and CDR2 are SGHRS and YFSETQ. Trimming cost V 6 bases and J 4 bases; bases outside gene matches: 8. CDR3 amino acids: CASTGRQGADTQYF. The CDR3, as DNA: TGCGCCAGCACCGGCCGGCAGGGGGCAGATACGCAGTATTTT.

The chain has TRBV19 and TRBJ2-5; D may be TRBD1 (6 bases). The CDR3 has 16 amino acids. CDR1 LNHDA and CDR2 SQIVND come from the germline V gene (reference sequence). The V and J ends lost 5 bases and 4 bases respectively, with 20 bases between them. The CDR3 protein is CASSPQGGRGRETQYF. The CDR3 nucleotides read TGTGCCAGTAGTCCCCAGGGCGGCAGGGGCAGAGAGACCCAGTACTTC.

The CDR3 sequence: CASSPTTEGINEKLFF. For the CDR3, the DNA is TGTGCCAGCAGCCCCACTACGGAGGGGATTAATGAAAAACTGTTTTTT. This chain joins TRBV4-2 and TRBJ1-4, with D possibly TRBD1 on 5 matching bases. The germline V gene has CDR1 LGHNA and CDR2 YNFKEQ. V dropped 4 bases and J dropped 4 bases, with 16 bases sitting between them. CDR3 length: 16 amino acids.

J is TRBJ2-2 and V is TRBV5-1, with TRBD1 as a possible D gene (6 bases). Germline V CDR1 and CDR2: SGHRS, YFSETQ. This CDR3 has 15 amino acids. Trimming took 2 bases from V and 3 from J, leaving 11 bases between them. The CDR3 region has the DNA TGCGCCAGCAGCTTACAGGGATCGGACACCGGGGAGCTGTTTTTT. This codes for CASSLQGSDTGELFF.

This chain links TRBV6-6 with TRBJ2-1; the match to TRBD1 covers 9 bases. The germline V gene encodes CDR1 MNHNY and CDR2 SVGAGI (reference sequence). V lost 5 bases and J lost 3; bases outside the gene matches: 8. This CDR3 is built from 16 residues. For the CDR3, the DNA is TGTGCCAGCAGTCCTACAGGGGGCAATGGCTACAATGAGCAGTTCTTC. Residues: CASSPTGGNGYNEQFF.

The V gene is TRBV5-6, the J gene TRBJ2-7; D might be TRBD1 (5 bases). V was cut by 4 bases and J by 5 bases, with 13 bases left in between. From germline, CDR1 is SGHDT and CDR2 YYEEEE. This CDR3 region has 13 residues. CDR3 sequence (DNA): TGTGCCAGCAGCCATCTGCAGGGAAACGAGCAGTACTTC. Encoded protein: CASSHLQGNEQYF. Variable domain in full (rest from reference TRBV5-6 and TRBJ2-7): DAGVTQSPTHLIKTRGQQVTLRCSPKSGHDTVSWYQQALGQGPQFIFQYYEEEERQRGNFPDRFSGHQFPNYSSELNVNALLLGDSALYLCASSHLQGNEQYFGPGTRLTVT.

This clone has just one count. J is TRBJ2-7 and V is TRBV5-6, with TRBD1 identical over 8 bases. This CDR3 comprises 18 residues. After removal of 7 bases from V and 5 bases from J, the junction contained 23 bases not matched to a gene. Germline lookup yields CDR1 SGHDT and CDR2 YYEEEE. CDR3 nucleotide sequence: TGTGCCAGCGGACAGGGAGTATCGTCATTCCCCGGTGCCGACGAGCAGTACTTC. Residues: CASGQGVSSFPGADEQYF.

The rearrangement joins TRBV7-9 to TRBJ2-7; the D call may be TRBD1 or TRBD2 (7 bases each). This CDR3 is 14 amino acids long. CDR1 is SEHNR and CDR2 is FQNEAQ in the germline V gene (reference sequence). Trimming pared 2 bases from V and 11 bases from J, leaving 19 bases between. CDR3 nucleotide sequence: TGTGCCAGCAGCTTAACGGGGACAGCGGGAACTAAGTACTTC. Its translation: CASSLTGTAGTKYF.